The next 16 T cell receptor beta chains were all read from a single sample in a study of blood T cell repertoires in COVID-19 (dated by TCRdb to the early 2020s). The library was made by the immunoSEQ multiplex PCR assay. TCRdb carries this immuneACCESS record with in-frame sequences only. Its versions omit some clonotypes, under half of them owing to an unresolved V gene in the studies checked, with the rest unexplained. Present in this sample are 390,000 or so clones, roughly 90% of which were seen just once. Roughly 1.4% of the sample comes from the top ten. The sequenced sample was peripheral blood. Every receptor here comes from a woman aged 25 to 39 with active or convalescent COVID-19.

V usage is TRBV6-1 and J usage is TRBJ2-1; TRBD1 matches 10 bases. The V and J ends lost 2 bases and 7 bases, in that order; junction bases with no gene match: 8. Germline CDR1 MNHNS, CDR2 SASEGT. The CDR3 covers 16 residues. The CDR3 loop reads CASSEPDRGRINEQFF. Here the CDR3 DNA reads TGTGCCAGCAGTGAACCGGACAGGGGGAGGATAAATGAGCAGTTCTTC.

J is TRBJ2-7 and V is TRBV4-2; 9 bases fit TRBD1. J lost 4 bases, V lost 3 bases, and 7 bases had no gene match. Germline CDR1 is LGHNA and CDR2 is YNFKEQ. There are 15 residues in the CDR3. CDR3 coding DNA: TGTGCCAGCAGCCACCCGGACAGGGGTGTTTACGAGCAGTACTTC. Its translation is CASSHPDRGVYEQYF.

V is TRBV7-6 and J is TRBJ2-7; a weak D match, TRBD1 (5 bases). The CDR3 sequence is 17 residues long. V lost 1 base, J lost 0 bases, and 16 bases lay in between. The germline V gene has CDR1 SGHVS and CDR2 FNYEAQ. CDR3 bases: TGTGCCAGCAGCTTAGGGGGTAGGATCGACAGCTCCTACGAGCAGTACTTC. This codes for CASSLGGRIDSSYEQYF. The variable domain in full, completed from reference TRBV7-6 and TRBJ2-7, reads GAGVSQSPRYKVTKRGQDVALRCDPISGHVSLYWYRQALGQGPEFLTYFNYEAQQDKSGLPNDRFSAERPEGSISTLTIQRTEQRDSAMYRCASSLGGRIDSSYEQYFGPGTRLTVT.

CDR3 loop: CASSPPGQGAGYGYTF. As DNA, the CDR3 is TGTGCCAGCAGTCCACCCGGACAGGGGGCGGGTTATGGCTACACCTTC. The chain couples TRBV7-2 to TRBJ1-2, with 11 positions matching TRBD1. Unmatched junction bases numbered 11, after V lost 6 bases and J lost 5 bases. The CDR3 covers 16 residues. Germline V CDR1 and CDR2: SGHTA, FQGNSA.

The chain uses TRBV19 and TRBJ1-4; D is uncertain. Per the germline V gene, CDR1 is LNHDA and CDR2 is SQIVND (reference sequence). Trimming cost V 11 bases and J 4 bases, with 14 bases left between them. This CDR3 comprises 13 residues. The CDR3 sequence is CACRVGVNEKLFF. CDR3 bases: TGTGCCTGTCGAGTGGGAGTTAATGAAAAACTGTTTTTT.

This rearrangement joins TRBV25-1 to TRBJ2-5; TRBD2 matches 7 bases. This CDR3 has 14 amino acids. V lost 3 bases and J lost 5; bases outside the gene matches: 6. Germline assignment: CDR1 MGHDK and CDR2 SYGVNS. CDR3 protein: CASSDKREGETQYF. The CDR3 coding sequence is TGTGCCAGCAGTGATAAGCGGGAAGGGGAGACCCAGTACTTC.

In nucleotides, the CDR3 is TGCAGCGTTCGGGGCGGGACAGGGGGTGAAAAACTGTTTTTT. This gives the protein CSVRGGTGGEKLFF. The genes are TRBV29-1 and TRBJ1-4; 11 bases are shared with TRBD1. With V trimmed by 5 bases and J by 7 bases, 6 bases remained unmatched. Germline assignment: CDR1 SQVTM and CDR2 ANQGSEA. This CDR3 region has 14 residues.

This rearrangement joins TRBV6-1 to TRBJ1-6; TRBD1 matches at 7 bases. With 2 bases clipped from V and 7 bases from J, the junction kept 2 bases outside the gene matches. This CDR3 is 14 amino acids long. CDR1 and CDR2 (germline): MNHNS, SASEGT. The CDR3 sequence is CASSEQDRNSPLHF. The CDR3 nucleotides read TGTGCCAGCAGTGAACAGGACAGGAATTCACCCCTCCACTTT.

V and J are TRBV20-1 and TRBJ1-1; D remains unclear. Trimming left V 3 bases short and J 5 bases short, with 7 bases between. The CDR3 is made up of 11 amino acids. Germline V CDR1 and CDR2: DFQATT, SNEGSKA (reference sequence). CDR3 residues: CSARPRTEAFF. The CDR3 bases are TGCAGTGCTAGGCCCCGGACTGAAGCTTTCTTT.

V and J are TRBV30 and TRBJ2-4, with D maybe TRBD2 (6 bases). Between the trimmed V and J ends, which lost 0 bases and 6 bases, there was a span of 12 bases. Germline loops: CDR1 GTSNPN, CDR2 SVGIG (reference sequence). There are 14 residues in the CDR3. DNA for the CDR3: TGTGCCTGGAGTGTCGGGGGAGACGCAAACATTCAGTACTTC. Residues: CAWSVGGDANIQYF.

The chain uses TRBV7-2 and TRBJ2-3, with 7 positions matching TRBD1. J gave up 5 bases and V 0 bases, and 5 bases lay outside the gene matches. CDR3 length equals 15 residues. Germline CDR1 SGHTA, CDR2 FQGNSA. The CDR3 nucleotides are TGTGCCAGCAGCTTAGCCGACAGGGTCAAAGATACGCAGTATTTT. This translates into CASSLADRVKDTQYF.

J is TRBJ2-1 and V is TRBV29-1, with 12 bases lining up with TRBD2. The CDR3 has 17 residues. V was clipped by 2 bases and J by 4 bases; unmatched bases: 9. Germline V gene data show CDR1 as SQVTM and CDR2 as ANQGSEA. This CDR3 is CSVEPPPLAGGYNEQFF. In DNA, the CDR3 is TGCAGCGTTGAACCCCCCCCACTAGCGGGGGGTTACAATGAGCAGTTCTTC.

The J gene is TRBJ1-5, the V gene TRBV7-2; 7 nucleotides match TRBD1. Germline V gives CDR1 SGHTA, CDR2 FQGNSA. The CDR3 consists of 14 residues. After removal of 6 bases from V and 2 bases from J, the junction contained 4 bases not matched to a gene. CDR3 sequence (DNA): TGTGCCAGCAGACAGGGGACAGGCAATCAGCCCCAGCATTTT. It yields the protein CASRQGTGNQPQHF.

V gene TRBV5-1 combines with J gene TRBJ1-5, with TRBD1 matching over 8 bases. The germline V gene encodes CDR1 SGHRS and CDR2 YFSETQ. V lost 1 base, J lost 2 bases, and 2 bases stayed unmatched. The CDR3 length is 15 residues. CDR3 nucleotide sequence: TGCGCCAGCAGCTTGTCAGGGGGCGGCAATCAGCCCCAGCATTTT. Amino acids: CASSLSGGGNQPQHF. The variable domain in full, with the rest retrieved from reference TRBV5-1 and TRBJ1-5, is KAGVTQTPRYLIKTRGQQVTLSCSPISGHRSVSWYQQTPGQGLQFLFEYFSETQRNKGNFPGRFSGRQFSNSRSEMNVSTLELGDSALYLCASSLSGGGNQPQHFGDGTRLSIL.

Comment on this clone: Distinct nucleotide sequences in the sample also encode this CDR3. The chain uses TRBV19 and TRBJ2-3, with 11 nucleotides matching TRBD2. The CDR3 is made up of 15 amino acids. Germline-derived CDR1 and CDR2 are LNHDA and SQIVND (reference sequence). V lost 4 bases and J lost 1; bases outside the gene matches: 1. The CDR3 region has the DNA TGTGCCAGTAGTACACTAGCGGGAGGCACAGATACGCAGTATTTT. Its protein product is CASSTLAGGTDTQYF.

The chain combines TRBV13 with TRBJ1-6, with 9 bases matching TRBD1. The CDR3 is 17 amino acids. With V trimmed by 5 bases and J by 8 bases, 13 bases remained unmatched. Germline values: CDR1 PRHDT, CDR2 FYEKMQ (reference sequence). As DNA, the CDR3 is TGTGCCAGCAGCCCCCTCTCAAACCGGGACAGGGATTCACCCCTCCACTTT. It translates to CASSPLSNRDRDSPLHF.